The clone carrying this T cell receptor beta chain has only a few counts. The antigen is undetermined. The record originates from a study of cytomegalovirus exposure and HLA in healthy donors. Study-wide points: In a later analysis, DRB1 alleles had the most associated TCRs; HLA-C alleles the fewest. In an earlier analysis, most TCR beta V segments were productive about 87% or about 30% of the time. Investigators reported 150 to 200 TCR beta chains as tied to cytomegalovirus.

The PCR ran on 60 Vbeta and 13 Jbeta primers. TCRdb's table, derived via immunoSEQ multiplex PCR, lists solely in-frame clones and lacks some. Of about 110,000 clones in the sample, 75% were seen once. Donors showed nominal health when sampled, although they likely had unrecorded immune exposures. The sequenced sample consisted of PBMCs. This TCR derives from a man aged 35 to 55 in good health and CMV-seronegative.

The CDR3 region is CASSDSTGGRLNIQYF. CDR3 DNA: TGTGCCAGCTCCGATTCGACAGGGGGTCGCCTAAACATTCAGTACTTC. The chain recombines TRBV18 with TRBJ2-4; 9 bases map to TRBD1. The CDR3 length is 16 residues. J gave up 6 bases and V 6 bases, and 12 bases lay outside the gene matches. The germline gives CDR1 KGHSH, CDR2 LQKENI.